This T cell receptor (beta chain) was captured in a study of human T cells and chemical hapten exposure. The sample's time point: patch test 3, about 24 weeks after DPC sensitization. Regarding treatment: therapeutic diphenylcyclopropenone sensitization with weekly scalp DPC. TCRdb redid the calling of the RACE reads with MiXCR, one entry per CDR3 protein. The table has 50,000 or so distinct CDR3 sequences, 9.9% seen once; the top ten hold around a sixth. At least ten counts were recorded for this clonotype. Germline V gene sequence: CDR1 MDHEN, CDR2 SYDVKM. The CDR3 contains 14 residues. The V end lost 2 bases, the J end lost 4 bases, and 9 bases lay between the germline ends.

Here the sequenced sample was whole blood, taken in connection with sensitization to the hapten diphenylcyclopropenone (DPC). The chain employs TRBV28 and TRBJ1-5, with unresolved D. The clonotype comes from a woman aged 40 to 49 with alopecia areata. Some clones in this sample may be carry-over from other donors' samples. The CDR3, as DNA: TGTGCCAGCAGTTTACGGCAGACTAATCAGCCCCAGCATTTT. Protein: CASSLRQTNQPQHF.